The subject of this entry is one TCR beta chain. The junction does not match germline at one end; this may be a read error. The data are from a study of tumor-infiltrating lymphocytes in primary liver carcinoma. Total RNA and DNA came together from 20-30 mg of bulk tissue without cell sorting. CDR3 size: 15 residues. Germline loops: CDR1 SGHAT, CDR2 FQNNGV. The authors made TCR beta cDNA from 500 ng total RNA with a constant-region primer. Slightly modified ARM-PCR, run as three nested multiplex PCR rounds, produced the TCR beta libraries. In the first two PCR rounds, TRBV1-TRBV30 forward primers were paired with a C-beta reverse primer, and each round lasted about 9 cycles. MiXCR, applied by TCRdb to the multiplex PCR reads, yields one record per CDR3 protein. The sample holds roughly 120,000 distinct CDR3 sequences; roughly three fifths are singletons and the top ten take about a tenth.

Material for sequencing was liver tumor tissue from sampling region 1. The subset: tumor region T1, superior pole. The V call is TRBV11-2, the J call TRBJ2-1; D not resolved. The receptor's source is a woman in her sixties or seventies with primary liver carcinoma and hepatitis B virus infection. This CDR3 reads CASSQGPTQYNGQFF. CDR3 nucleotide sequence: TGTGCTAGCAGCCAAGGACCTACCCAATACAATGGGCAGTTCTTC.